These T cell receptor beta chains were read from a single sample in a study of blood T cell repertoires in COVID-19. Assay used: immunoSEQ multiplex PCR; TCRdb lists only in-frame clones, some missing. Here the sample spans roughly 410,000 clones, 70% to 90% being singletons. The source material was peripheral blood. These receptors were obtained from a woman in her sixties with COVID-19, enrolled during active disease. Both conserved end residues are part of each CDR3. The D gene is left open where the match is weak. Clone size is given for some rows only: seen once, a few or many times, or a class if the clone is expanded.

j_call: TRBJ1-2
clone_size: NA
d_call: TRBD1
v_call: TRBV7-9
cdr3_nt: TGTGCCAGCAGTTCGACAGGGGTTGATGGCTACACCTTC
cdr3_aa: CASSSTGVDGYTF

j_call: TRBJ1-1
clone_size: NA
d_call: NA
v_call: TRBV18
cdr3_nt: TGTGCCAGCTCACAACTCGACAGAATCATCTCGAACACTGAAGCTTTCTTT
cdr3_aa: CASSQLDRIISNTEAFF

j_call: TRBJ2-1
clone_size: NA
d_call: NA
v_call: TRBV18
cdr3_nt: TGTGCCAGCTCACCAGACAGGCTCTCATACAATGAGCAGTTCTTC
cdr3_aa: CASSPDRLSYNEQFF

j_call: TRBJ1-2
clone_size: NA
d_call: TRBD1
v_call: TRBV27
cdr3_nt: TGTGCCAGCGGTCCGGGACAGGGTACCGGCTACACCTTC
cdr3_aa: CASGPGQGTGYTF

j_call: TRBJ2-3
clone_size: NA
d_call: NA
v_call: TRBV7-9
cdr3_nt: TGTGCCAGCAGCTTAGCGCAGCGGTCAGATACGCAGTATTTT
cdr3_aa: CASSLAQRSDTQYF

j_call: TRBJ2-7
clone_size: NA
d_call: NA
v_call: TRBV24-1
cdr3_nt: TGTGCCACCAGTGACGGAGCTCTCTACGAGCAGTACTTC
cdr3_aa: CATSDGALYEQYF

j_call: TRBJ1-2
clone_size: many
d_call: NA
v_call: TRBV9
cdr3_nt: TGTGCCAGCAGCGTAGGGAGCGAGTTTGACTATGGCTACACCTTC
cdr3_aa: CASSVGSEFDYGYTF

j_call: TRBJ2-7
clone_size: NA
d_call: TRBD2
v_call: TRBV4-1
cdr3_nt: TGCGCCAGCAGCCAAGACGAGAGCGGGGGGCCCTCCTACGAGCAGTACTTC
cdr3_aa: CASSQDESGGPSYEQYF

j_call: TRBJ1-2
clone_size: few
d_call: NA
v_call: TRBV5-4
cdr3_nt: TGTGCCAGCAGCTTGGGTACAAGGCAGGGCCGCTATGGCTACACCTTC
cdr3_aa: CASSLGTRQGRYGYTF

j_call: TRBJ2-5
clone_size: NA
d_call: TRBD2
v_call: TRBV3-1/TRBV3-2
cdr3_nt: TGTGCCAGGGACAAGGAAGCGGGGGAAGAGACCCAGTACTTC
cdr3_aa: CARDKEAGEETQYF

j_call: TRBJ1-2
clone_size: NA
d_call: NA
v_call: TRBV7-2
cdr3_nt: TGTGCCAGCAGCCATCGCCCGACAGGAGTTAACTATGGCTACACCTTC
cdr3_aa: CASSHRPTGVNYGYTF

j_call: TRBJ1-2
clone_size: NA
d_call: TRBD1
v_call: TRBV3-1/TRBV3-2
cdr3_nt: TGTGCCAGCAGCCCCCGACAGGGTCCTCATGGCTACACCTTC
cdr3_aa: CASSPRQGPHGYTF

j_call: TRBJ2-7
clone_size: NA
d_call: TRBD1
v_call: TRBV11-2
cdr3_nt: TGTGCCAGCAGCTCGACAGGGGGCTACGAGCAGTACTTC
cdr3_aa: CASSSTGGYEQYF

j_call: TRBJ2-7
clone_size: NA
d_call: TRBD2
v_call: TRBV2
cdr3_nt: TGTGCCAGCCGCGGGGGGGGCTCCTACGAGCAGTACTTC
cdr3_aa: CASRGGGSYEQYF

j_call: TRBJ2-1
clone_size: NA
d_call: NA
v_call: TRBV2
cdr3_nt: TGTGCCAGCAGTGCCTCCAGGGAAATGGTGAATGAGCAGTTCTTC
cdr3_aa: CASSASREMVNEQFF

j_call: TRBJ1-2
clone_size: NA
d_call: TRBD1
v_call: TRBV4-2
cdr3_nt: TGTGCCAGCAGCCGAAACCCCGTGCGCGGGACAGGTGATTTTTATGGCTACACCTTC
cdr3_aa: CASSRNPVRGTGDFYGYTF

j_call: TRBJ2-3
clone_size: NA
d_call: TRBD2
v_call: TRBV11-2
cdr3_nt: TGTGCCAGCAGCTTAGATCACTGGGCGGGGGGCACAGATACGCAGTATTTT
cdr3_aa: CASSLDHWAGGTDTQYF

j_call: TRBJ1-2
clone_size: NA
d_call: TRBD1
v_call: TRBV10-3
cdr3_nt: TGTGCCATCAGTTCAGGGGGCGGCGGAGGCGGCTACACCTTC
cdr3_aa: CAISSGGGGGGYTF

j_call: TRBJ1-1
clone_size: NA
d_call: NA
v_call: TRBV5-1
cdr3_nt: TGCGCCAGCAGCTTGTCAGGGTCGGGGAACACTGAAGCTTTCTTT
cdr3_aa: CASSLSGSGNTEAFF

j_call: TRBJ2-5
clone_size: once
d_call: TRBD1
v_call: TRBV5-1
cdr3_nt: TGCGCCAGCAGCTACGAAGACAGGGCTGTAGAGACCCAGTACTTC
cdr3_aa: CASSYEDRAVETQYF

j_call: TRBJ2-2
clone_size: NA
d_call: TRBD1
v_call: TRBV29-1
cdr3_nt: TGCAGCGTTACTGGACAGGGGGTTAGCACCGGGGAGCTGTTTTTT
cdr3_aa: CSVTGQGVSTGELFF

j_call: TRBJ1-2
clone_size: once
d_call: NA
v_call: TRBV19
cdr3_nt: TGTGCCAGTAGTATGGCGGGATATGGCTACACCTTC
cdr3_aa: CASSMAGYGYTF

j_call: TRBJ2-5
clone_size: NA
d_call: TRBD2
v_call: TRBV6-5
cdr3_nt: TGTGCCAGCAGTCCTCTGGGGGGGGGCCAAGAGACCCAGTACTTC
cdr3_aa: CASSPLGGGQETQYF

j_call: TRBJ1-1
clone_size: NA
d_call: NA
v_call: TRBV5-1
cdr3_nt: TGCGCCAGCAGCCGGGGGACGGTGAGGACTGAAGCTTTCTTT
cdr3_aa: CASSRGTVRTEAFF

j_call: TRBJ2-7
clone_size: NA
d_call: TRBD1
v_call: TRBV11-2
cdr3_nt: TGTGCCAGCAGCTCGACGGACAGGGGGCAGCAGTACTTC
cdr3_aa: CASSSTDRGQQYF

j_call: TRBJ2-3
clone_size: NA
d_call: NA
v_call: TRBV12-3/TRBV12-4
cdr3_nt: TGTGCCAGCAGCCCCTCGACTCACGGTACGCAGTATTTT
cdr3_aa: CASSPSTHGTQYF

j_call: TRBJ1-6
clone_size: NA
d_call: TRBD1
v_call: TRBV27
cdr3_nt: TGTGCCAGCACTCACAGGGGGCGAGGGAATTCACCCCTCCACTTT
cdr3_aa: CASTHRGRGNSPLHF

j_call: TRBJ1-2
clone_size: NA
d_call: NA
v_call: TRBV2
cdr3_nt: TGTGCCAGCAGTGAAACGGGGCCTGCAGGGGTGAATGGCTACACCTTC
cdr3_aa: CASSETGPAGVNGYTF

j_call: TRBJ2-1
clone_size: NA
d_call: TRBD2
v_call: TRBV11-3
cdr3_nt: TGTCCGGGGGAGGGCTCCTACAATGAGCAGTTCTTC
cdr3_aa: CPGEGSYNEQFF

j_call: TRBJ2-5
clone_size: NA
d_call: TRBD1
v_call: TRBV9
cdr3_nt: TGTGCCAGCAGCGCAGTCGGACAGGGGATCGAGACCCAGTACTTC
cdr3_aa: CASSAVGQGIETQYF

j_call: TRBJ1-2
clone_size: NA
d_call: NA
v_call: TRBV6-5
cdr3_nt: TGTGCCACATGGGACTTTGGGAGCTATGGCTACACCTTC
cdr3_aa: CATWDFGSYGYTF

j_call: TRBJ1-1
clone_size: NA
d_call: NA
v_call: TRBV6-5
cdr3_nt: TGTGCCAGCAGAGCTAGGAGGAACACTGAAGCTTTCTTT
cdr3_aa: CASRARRNTEAFF

j_call: TRBJ2-3
clone_size: NA
d_call: TRBD2
v_call: TRBV18
cdr3_nt: TGTGCCAGCTCACCAAAGATAGCGGGGGGCGATACGCAGTATTTT
cdr3_aa: CASSPKIAGGDTQYF

j_call: TRBJ2-7
clone_size: once
d_call: NA
v_call: TRBV7-8
cdr3_nt: TGTGCCAGCAGCTTAGGCCCTGGGCGGGCTCGGGGCTCCTACGAGCAGTACTTC
cdr3_aa: CASSLGPGRARGSYEQYF

j_call: TRBJ2-1
clone_size: NA
d_call: TRBD2
v_call: TRBV5-1
cdr3_nt: TGCGCCAGCAGCTCAGGGACTAGCGGGGGGGCTAAGTTCTTC
cdr3_aa: CASSSGTSGGAKFF

j_call: TRBJ2-3
clone_size: NA
d_call: TRBD2
v_call: TRBV11-2
cdr3_nt: TGTGCCAGCAGCTGGATAGCGGGGGGGCAGGGAGATACGCAGTATTTT
cdr3_aa: CASSWIAGGQGDTQYF

j_call: TRBJ1-2
clone_size: NA
d_call: NA
v_call: TRBV15
cdr3_nt: TGTGCCACCAGCAGAGATTCCGAGGGGGTATGGCGTGGCTACACCTTC
cdr3_aa: CATSRDSEGVWRGYTF

j_call: TRBJ2-1
clone_size: NA
d_call: NA
v_call: TRBV7-9
cdr3_nt: TGTGCCAGCAGCTCCCTCCCCAATGAGCAGTTCTTC
cdr3_aa: CASSSLPNEQFF

j_call: TRBJ2-2
clone_size: NA
d_call: TRBD2
v_call: TRBV5-4
cdr3_nt: TGTGCCAGCAGCCTGCTAGCGGGGGCTAACACCGGGGAGCTGTTTTTT
cdr3_aa: CASSLLAGANTGELFF

j_call: TRBJ2-5
clone_size: once
d_call: TRBD1
v_call: TRBV6-1
cdr3_nt: TGTGCCAGCAGTGATCGTCCCGGGACAGGGTTGGAGACCCAGTACTTC
cdr3_aa: CASSDRPGTGLETQYF

j_call: TRBJ2-7
clone_size: NA
d_call: TRBD2
v_call: TRBV4-1
cdr3_nt: TGCGCCAGCAGCCAAGAGCTAGCGGGGACCTACGAGCAGTACTTC
cdr3_aa: CASSQELAGTYEQYF

j_call: TRBJ2-3
clone_size: once
d_call: TRBD2
v_call: TRBV6-5
cdr3_nt: TGTGCCAGCAGTTCCCGGGACTATTCTGCGGATACGCAGTATTTT
cdr3_aa: CASSSRDYSADTQYF

j_call: TRBJ2-3
clone_size: NA
d_call: TRBD2
v_call: TRBV29-1
cdr3_nt: TGCAGCGTTGAAAGGACTAGCGAGTACACAGATACGCAGTATTTT
cdr3_aa: CSVERTSEYTDTQYF

j_call: TRBJ1-1
clone_size: NA
d_call: TRBD1
v_call: TRBV29-1
cdr3_nt: TGCAGCGGATGGACAGGGGTGATGAACACTGAAGCTTTCTTT
cdr3_aa: CSGWTGVMNTEAFF

j_call: TRBJ1-6
clone_size: NA
d_call: NA
v_call: TRBV5-4
cdr3_nt: TGTGCCAGCAGCTCAATTATCGGGAGAAACTCCTATAATTCACCCCTCCACTTT
cdr3_aa: CASSSIIGRNSYNSPLHF

j_call: TRBJ2-6
clone_size: NA
d_call: NA
v_call: TRBV11-2
cdr3_nt: TGTGCCAGCAGCTTAACACAAGCAGGTCGGACCAACGTCCTGACTTTC
cdr3_aa: CASSLTQAGRTNVLTF